This T cell receptor beta chain was found in a study of cytomegalovirus exposure and HLA in healthy donors. Whole-study findings and limits: In a later analysis, a missense DCLRE1C variant was linked to TCR beta V- and J-gene trimming. Most TCR sequences were uncommon, yet certain public TCRs appeared in many donors.

Note on this clone: Its antigen is currently unknown.

The CDR3 length is 16 residues. V gave up 0 bases and J gave up 3 bases, with 14 bases separating them. CDR1 SEHNR and CDR2 FQNEAQ come from the germline V gene (reference sequence). 60 Vbeta and 13 Jbeta primers were used in PCR. TCRdb keeps only in-frame clones here, not all; method: immunoSEQ multiplex PCR. The table shows tens of thousands of clones, with approximately 77% occurring only once. The receptor was derived from a young woman in good health and CMV-seropositive. Specimen: PBMCs. The chain employs TRBV7-9 and TRBJ1-2; maybe TRBD1 (6 bases). The CDR3 sequence: CASSLASRGPDYGYTF. The CDR3 DNA sequence: TGTGCCAGCAGCTTAGCAAGCAGGGGTCCAGACTATGGCTACACCTTC.